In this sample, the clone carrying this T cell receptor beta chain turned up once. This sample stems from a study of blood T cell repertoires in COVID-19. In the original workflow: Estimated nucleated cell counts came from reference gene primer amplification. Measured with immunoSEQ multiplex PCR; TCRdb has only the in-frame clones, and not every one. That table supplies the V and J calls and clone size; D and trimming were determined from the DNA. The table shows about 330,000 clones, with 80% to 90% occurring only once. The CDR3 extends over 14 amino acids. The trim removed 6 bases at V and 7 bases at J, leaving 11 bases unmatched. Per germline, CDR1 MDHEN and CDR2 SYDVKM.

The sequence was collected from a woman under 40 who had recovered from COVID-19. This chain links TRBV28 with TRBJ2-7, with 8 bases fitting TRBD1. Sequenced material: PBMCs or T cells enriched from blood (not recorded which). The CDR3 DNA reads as TGTGCCAGCAGCCGGCTGGACAGGGCTAGGGAGCAGTACTTC. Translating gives CASSRLDRAREQYF.